The clone carrying this T cell receptor beta chain was counted between two and nine times. No antigen is known for it. TCRdb's copy holds only in-frame clones and misses some; the assay was immunoSEQ multiplex PCR. The repertoire holds 150,000 to 180,000 clones, with about 86% as singletons. The data derive from a study of cytomegalovirus exposure and HLA in healthy donors. Points from the study as a whole: Many donors carried some public TCRs, although rarity characterized most TCR sequences. As was reported, the classifier diagnosed cytomegalovirus status with high specificity and sensitivity. The study put 150 to 200 TCR beta chains on its list as cytomegalovirus-associated.

The receptor comes from a human donor in good health. The sequencing sample was made of PBMCs.

CDR3 coding DNA: TGTGCCAGCTCTAGTAGGGGGGGGCGGACCCCGGGTTGGGAGCAGTTCTTC. This gives the protein CASSSRGGRTPGWEQFF. This sequence joins TRBV28 and TRBJ2-1; TRBD2 is a possible D gene (7 bases). The CDR3 totals 17 residues. V lost 8 bases and J lost 10, with 30 bases in between. In germline, CDR1 is MDHEN, CDR2 SYDVKM. The variable domain in full, completed from reference TRBV28 and TRBJ2-1, reads DVKVTQSSRYLVKRTGEKVFLECVQDMDHENMFWYRQDPGLGLRLIYFSYDVKMKEKGDIPEGYSVSREKKERFSLILESASTNQTSMYLCASSSRGGRTPGWEQFFGPGTRLTVL.